The 17 T cell receptor beta chains given below trace back to one sample, sequenced in a study of shared clonotypes between healthy human individuals. The method was immunoSEQ multiplex PCR; TCRdb's version includes in-frame clones alone and lacks a portion of them. The sample gives hundreds of thousands of clones, roughly 96% of which show up once; less than 0.12% is in the top ten. Naive CD8 populations comprised CD45RO-negative cells positively selected for CCR7, excluding terminally differentiated effector memory CD45RA+ cells. The sequencing input was naive CD8+ T cells sorted from blood. These receptors were taken from a woman aged 25 to 39 in good health.

The genes are TRBV7-2 and TRBJ1-3, with D hard to call. V lost 1 base and J 0 bases, leaving 10 bases between the germline ends. Germline CDR1 SGHTA, CDR2 FQGNSA. The CDR3 loop spans 16 amino acids. The CDR3 reads CASSLEDTYSGNTIYF. The CDR3 DNA sequence: TGTGCCAGCAGCTTAGAAGACACATACTCTGGAAACACCATATATTTT.

The chain is built from TRBV2 and TRBJ2-2; possible D gene TRBD2, 6 bases. CDR3 size: 15 residues. CDR1 and CDR2 from the germline V gene are SNHLY and FYNNEI. V lost 5 bases and J 1 base, leaving 11 bases between the germline ends. The CDR3 region is CASSKASVNTGELFF. The CDR3 DNA follows: TGTGCCAGCAGTAAGGCTAGCGTGAACACCGGGGAGCTGTTTTTT.

The CDR3 protein is CASRYGTSGSYEQYF. The DNA of the CDR3 is TGTGCCAGCAGATACGGGACTAGCGGGAGCTACGAGCAGTACTTC. The rearrangement uses TRBV27 and TRBJ2-7, with TRBD2 matching over 14 bases. Looked up from germline, CDR1 is MNHEY and CDR2 is SMNVEV (reference sequence). The CDR3 totals 15 residues. V lost 6 bases and J lost 3; bases outside the gene matches: 4.

This chain links TRBV28 with TRBJ2-7, with TRBD2 matching over 12 bases. The CDR3 covers 18 residues. Losses at the gene ends were 5 bases for V and 0 bases for J; bases not matched to a gene: 11. The germline CDR1 and CDR2 sequences are MDHEN and SYDVKM. DNA for the CDR3: TGTGCCAGCAGTGCTAGACTAGCGGGAGCCCTCATCTCCTACGAGCAGTACTTC. Protein product: CASSARLAGALISYEQYF. The whole variable domain, remainder taken from reference TRBV28 and TRBJ2-7, is DVKVTQSSRYLVKRTGEKVFLECVQDMDHENMFWYRQDPGLGLRLIYFSYDVKMKEKGDIPEGYSVSREKKERFSLILESASTNQTSMYLCASSARLAGALISYEQYFGPGTRLTVT.

This chain uses TRBV4-1 with TRBJ2-5, with no clear D. In germline, CDR1 is MGHRA, CDR2 YSYEKL. This CDR3 spans 15 amino acids. V was cut by 3 bases and J by 1 base, with 12 bases left in between. Here the CDR3 DNA reads TGCGCCAGCAGCCACCGGGCGGCCCCCCAAGAGACCCAGTACTTC. This encodes CASSHRAAPQETQYF.

This clone appeared a single time. V gene TRBV7-8 combines with J gene TRBJ2-7, with unresolved D. V was clipped by 0 bases and J by 1 base, with 7 bases between them. Germline-derived CDR1 and CDR2 are SGHVS and FQNEAQ. The length of the CDR3 is 14 residues. CDR3 in DNA: TGTGCCAGCAGCTTAGCCCCGGTATCCTACGAGCAGTACTTC. Protein product: CASSLAPVSYEQYF.

The chain joins TRBV27 to TRBJ2-7, with 7 nucleotides matching TRBD2. The CDR3 covers 12 residues. After removal of 3 bases from V and 5 bases from J, the junction contained 1 base not matched to a gene. The V gene's germline CDR1 is MNHEY and CDR2 SMNVEV (reference sequence). The DNA for the CDR3 is TGTGCCAGCAGTTTTGCGGGGGACGAGCAGTACTTC. This encodes CASSFAGDEQYF.

The V call is TRBV7-3, the J call TRBJ2-7; perhaps D is TRBD1 or TRBD2 (5 bases each). This CDR3 has 14 amino acids. The V end was cut by 4 bases, the J end by 2 bases, with 12 bases between. Germline loops: CDR1 SGHTA, CDR2 FQGTGA. The CDR3 bases are TGTGCCAGCAGCTATCGGGACGGCCCCTACGAGCAGTACTTC. Protein product: CASSYRDGPYEQYF.

The chain joins TRBV4-1 to TRBJ1-1; 10 bases are a match to TRBD1. The V segment lost 4 bases and the J segment 2 bases; nucleotides outside the gene matches: 7. There are 16 residues in the CDR3. Germline-derived CDR1 and CDR2 are MGHRA and YSYEKL. CDR3 in DNA: TGCGCCAGCAGCCCGCTGACAGGGGGCCTCAACACTGAAGCTTTCTTT. It encodes CASSPLTGGLNTEAFF.

The rearrangement joins TRBV27 to TRBJ1-1; 7 bases match TRBD1. The CDR3 totals 14 residues. Germline CDR1 MNHEY, CDR2 SMNVEV (reference sequence). Trimming removed 8 bases from V and 7 bases from J; junction bases left unmatched: 13. Written as DNA, the CDR3 is TGTGCCAGCGGAAGTGAACAGGGGACCTTTGAAGCTTTCTTT. It specifies CASGSEQGTFEAFF.

The rearrangement uses TRBV15 and TRBJ1-2; TRBD1 matches at 10 bases. The V gene end was trimmed by 3 bases and the J gene end by 2 bases; junction bases not matched to a gene: 6. Germline lookup yields CDR1 LNHNV and CDR2 YYDKDF (reference sequence). The length of the CDR3 is 16 residues. Here the CDR3 DNA reads TGTGCCACCAGCAGCGACAGGGGGCAGCCGAACTATGGCTACACCTTC. Residues: CATSSDRGQPNYGYTF.

The chain is built from TRBV5-4 and TRBJ2-7; 8 nucleotides line up with TRBD2. The CDR3 is 15 amino acids. Germline assignment: CDR1 SGHNT and CDR2 YYREEE (reference sequence). The trim removed 7 bases at V and 1 base at J, leaving 10 bases unmatched. As DNA, the CDR3 is TGTGCCAGCGCCCGGGAGGGAGGACTTTCCTACGAGCAGTACTTC. Translation gives CASAREGGLSYEQYF.

The chain uses TRBV7-6 and TRBJ2-7; TRBD2 might be the D (6 bases). Trimming removed 1 base from V and 0 bases from J, with 10 bases in between. Germline CDR1 reads SGHVS; CDR2 reads FNYEAQ. The CDR3 loop spans 15 amino acids. CDR3 sequence reads: CASSLEAGSSYEQYF. The DNA of the CDR3 is TGTGCCAGCAGCTTAGAGGCGGGAAGCTCCTACGAGCAGTACTTC.

The chain uses TRBV28 and TRBJ2-1, with 9 bases that match TRBD1. J lost 6 bases, V lost 4 bases, and 13 bases had no gene match. Germline V gives CDR1 MDHEN, CDR2 SYDVKM. CDR3 length: 17 residues. This CDR3 is CASSSEWRDRVFNEQFF. For the CDR3, the DNA is TGTGCCAGCAGTTCCGAATGGCGGGACAGGGTGTTCAATGAGCAGTTCTTC.

The chain uses TRBV4-1 and TRBJ2-3; maybe TRBD2 (6 bases). The CDR3 has 14 residues. The germline V gene encodes CDR1 MGHRA and CDR2 YSYEKL. Trimming shortened V by 4 bases and J by 6 bases, and 14 bases separated the two germline ends. Written as DNA, the CDR3 is TGCGCCAGCAGCCCGGCGGGTGGGGGGGATACGCAGTATTTT. Its translation is CASSPAGGGDTQYF.

The chain has TRBV2 and TRBJ2-7; TRBD2 matches at 7 bases. This CDR3 comprises 15 residues. J was trimmed by 7 bases and V by 1 base; bases with no gene match: 10. Germline V gene lookup returns CDR1 SNHLY and CDR2 FYNNEI. The chain's CDR3 is CASSEGSGALREQYF. Here the CDR3 DNA reads TGTGCCAGCAGTGAAGGCAGCGGGGCCTTACGGGAGCAGTACTTC.

The V gene is TRBV7-9, the J gene TRBJ2-1; maybe TRBD2 (5 bases). CDR1 and CDR2 from the germline V gene are SEHNR and FQNEAQ (reference sequence). CDR3 length equals 15 residues. Trimming cost V 4 bases and J 7 bases, with 17 bases left between them. In nucleotides, the CDR3 is TGTGCCAGCAGCTCCCGACATCGGCGCGGGAATGAGCAGTTCTTC. The encoded protein is CASSSRHRRGNEQFF.